This T cell receptor (beta chain) was profiled in a study of T cells after yellow fever vaccination. TCR cDNA, made by 5'RACE template switching, carried an added universal primer site and UMIs. TCRdb independently ran MiXCR on the 5' RACE reads; one entry per CDR3 protein. This sample yields roughly 500,000 distinct CDR3 sequences, of which 15% to 20% are seen a single time; roughly an eighth belongs to the top ten. This CDR3 is 11 amino acids long. The germline V and J ends were trimmed by 4 bases and 3 bases, with 6 bases remaining between them. Per the germline V gene, CDR1 is GTSNPN and CDR2 is SVGIG (reference sequence).

Sequencing used PBMCs, obtained 15 days after the yellow fever booster vaccination. This TCR was recovered from a man aged 25 to 45 who received the YFV17D yellow fever vaccine. The chain recombines TRBV30 with TRBJ1-2; no clear D. This CDR3 is CAWTEHYGYTF. The CDR3 nucleotides are TGTGCCTGGACCGAACACTATGGCTACACCTTC.